What follows are 20 T cell receptor beta chains derived from one specimen sequenced in a study of human T cells and chemical hapten exposure. Documented time point: patch test 2, 6 weeks after DPC sensitization. Described treatment: therapeutic diphenylcyclopropenone sensitization with weekly scalp DPC. Using its own MiXCR run on the RACE reads, TCRdb lists one record per CDR3 protein. The top ten clones hold 1.5% to 2% of a sample with some 80,000 distinct CDR3 sequences, 11% of them seen once. The source was whole blood, collected in connection with sensitization to the hapten diphenylcyclopropenone (DPC). Receptor source: a young man with alopecia areata. Some clones in this sample may be carry-over from other donors' samples.

V gene TRBV12-3 or TRBV12-4 combines with J gene TRBJ2-5; maybe TRBD2 (6 bases). The CDR3 runs to 16 residues. The V end was cut by 5 bases, the J end by 4 bases, with 20 bases between. The CDR3 loop reads CASSGPGSPGAETQYF. CDR3 DNA sequence: TGTGCCAGCAGTGGCCCCGGGAGCCCTGGAGCAGAGACCCAGTACTTC.

The table lists this clonotype with a few counts. The chain has TRBV6-2 or TRBV6-3 and TRBJ1-1, with 7 bases matching TRBD1. V trimming: 5 bases; J trimming: 1 base; junction bases outside the gene matches: 7. Germline V gene sequence: CDR1 MNHEY, CDR2 SVGEGT. CDR3 size: 15 residues. CDR3 DNA sequence: TGTGCCAGCAGTAAGAACCGGGACAGGAACACTGAAGCTTTCTTT. This encodes CASSKNRDRNTEAFF.

The rearrangement joins TRBV9 to TRBJ2-7, with D possibly TRBD1 on 6 matching bases. The CDR3 loop spans 14 amino acids. V lost 3 bases, J lost 5 bases, and 15 bases lay in between. Germline CDR1 and CDR2: SGDLS and YYNGEE. Written as DNA, the CDR3 is TGTGCCAGCAGCGCCGATAACAGGGATCACGAGCAGTACTTC. Translation: CASSADNRDHEQYF.

This clonotype has more than one count but fewer than ten. V gene TRBV14 combines with J gene TRBJ1-1, with D unresolved. Germline CDR1 SGHDN, CDR2 FVKESK. This CDR3 spans 14 amino acids. Trimming removed 1 base from V and 5 bases from J, with 11 bases in between. The CDR3 loop reads CASSQAPRRTEAFF. The CDR3 region has the DNA TGTGCCAGCAGCCAAGCACCCCGACGGACTGAAGCTTTCTTT.

This clonotype was found a few times. The chain combines TRBV7-6 with TRBJ2-3; weak D call: TRBD2 (6 bases). From germline, CDR1 is SGHVS and CDR2 FNYEAQ. The CDR3 runs to 16 residues. V was pared by 2 bases and J by 3 bases, with 15 bases between. The CDR3 sequence is CASSLLLGGTTDTQYF. The CDR3 coding sequence is TGTGCCAGCAGCTTATTGCTCGGCGGGACGACAGATACGCAGTATTTT.

This clonotype was detected ten times or more. The rearrangement uses TRBV18 and TRBJ2-7; 12 nucleotides agree with TRBD2. This CDR3 is 14 amino acids long. The germline gives CDR1 KGHSH, CDR2 LQKENI. With V trimmed by 5 bases and J by 7 bases, 6 bases remained unmatched. In DNA, the CDR3 is TGTGCCAGCTCAGGACTAGCGGGGACAGGGGAGCAGTACGTC. Its protein is CASSGLAGTGEQYV.

The chain recombines TRBV5-4 with TRBJ1-2; D not resolved. Germline lookup yields CDR1 SGHNT and CDR2 YYREEE (reference sequence). The CDR3 contains 15 residues. V shed 1 base and J shed 0 bases, with 10 bases lying between them. The CDR3 region has the DNA TGTGCCAGCAGCTTGAAATCCAGATCTAACTATGGCTACACCTTC. It is translated as CASSLKSRSNYGYTF.

The V and J genes are TRBV11-2 and TRBJ1-6, with D perhaps matching TRBD1 (6 bases). V dropped 5 bases and J dropped 0 bases, with 17 bases sitting between them. Germline V gene data show CDR1 as SGHAT and CDR2 as FQNNGV. The CDR3 covers 18 residues. CDR3 sequence reads: CASSLNDRLSSYNSPLHF. CDR3 nucleotide sequence: TGTGCCAGCAGCCTTAACGACAGGTTGAGCTCCTATAATTCACCCCTCCACTTT.

In its sample, this clonotype was seen many times. The J gene is TRBJ2-3, the V gene TRBV9; 7 bases are a match to TRBD1. The CDR3 is made up of 14 amino acids. Per the germline V gene, CDR1 is SGDLS and CDR2 is YYNGEE. V lost 4 bases to trimming and J lost 1 base; unmatched junction nucleotides: 3. CDR3 protein: CASSYGQGTDTQYF. The CDR3 coding sequence is TGTGCCAGCAGCTACGGACAGGGCACAGATACGCAGTATTTT.

This chain connects TRBV6-5 to TRBJ2-2, with D maybe TRBD1 (6 bases). V gave up 8 bases and J gave up 6 bases, with 16 bases separating them. Germline V gene data show CDR1 as MNHEY and CDR2 as SVGAGI. There are 14 residues in the CDR3. The CDR3 loop is CASYPQGPPGELFF. The CDR3 DNA sequence: TGTGCCAGCTATCCACAGGGACCCCCCGGGGAGCTGTTTTTT.

The genes are TRBV6-2 or TRBV6-3 and TRBJ2-7; 8 nucleotides align to TRBD2. Looked up from germline, CDR1 is MNHEY and CDR2 is SVGEGT. The J segment lost 1 base and the V segment lost 5 bases, leaving 4 bases of the junction unmatched. The CDR3 loop spans 14 amino acids. In DNA, the CDR3 is TGTGCCAGCAGTCCCGGGACTAGTTCCTACGAGCAGTACTTC. Amino acid sequence: CASSPGTSSYEQYF.

This clonotype was seen a handful of times. V is TRBV4-1 and J is TRBJ2-7; TRBD2 agrees at 12 bases. Germline CDR1 MGHRA, CDR2 YSYEKL. CDR3 length equals 15 residues. J gave up 3 bases and V 5 bases, and 5 bases lay outside the gene matches. The DNA of the CDR3 is TGCGCCAGCAGCTCACTAGCGGGGGGCCACTACGAGCAGTACGTC. Its translation: CASSSLAGGHYEQYV.

Only a few counts were recorded for this clonotype. The chain links TRBV4-3 to TRBJ1-5; D not certain. Germline values: CDR1 LGHNA, CDR2 YSLEER. The germline V and J ends were trimmed by 0 bases and 0 bases, with 6 bases remaining between them. The CDR3 sequence is 15 residues long. The DNA of the CDR3 is TGCGCCAGCAGCCAAGACAGCTATAGCAATCAGCCCCAGCATTTT. It encodes CASSQDSYSNQPQHF.

The sample holds a few counts of this clonotype. The CDR3 spells CSVLVENSNQPQHF. The CDR3 nucleotides read TGCAGCGTTCTCGTAGAAAATAGCAATCAGCCCCAGCATTTT. This chain joins TRBV29-1 and TRBJ1-5; unclear D gene. The length of the CDR3 is 14 residues. Germline assignment: CDR1 SQVTM and CDR2 ANQGSEA. V lost 5 bases and J 0 bases, leaving 11 bases between the germline ends. Together with reference TRBV29-1 and TRBJ1-5, the CDR3 gives the full variable domain: SAVISQKPSRDICQRGTSLTIQCQVDSQVTMMFWYRQQPGQSLTLIATANQGSEATYESGFVIDKFPISRPNLTFSTLTVSNMSPEDSSIYLCSVLVENSNQPQHFGDGTRLSIL.

V usage is TRBV20-1 and J usage is TRBJ2-5; 10 nucleotides match TRBD2. CDR3 length: 16 amino acids. From germline, CDR1 is DFQATT and CDR2 SNEGSKA (reference sequence). Trimming cost V 3 bases and J 5 bases; bases outside gene matches: 12. The CDR3, as DNA: TGCAGTGCTAGTCGGAGCGGGGGGGATACCACGGAGACCCAGTACTTC. Its protein product is CSASRSGGDTTETQYF.

This clonotype turned up a few times. This chain connects TRBV7-6 to TRBJ2-2; possibly TRBD1 or TRBD2 for D (5 bases each). The CDR3 has 15 residues. From germline, CDR1 is SGHVS and CDR2 FNYEAQ. The V end lost 4 bases, the J end lost 6 bases, and 15 bases lay between the germline ends. The CDR3 bases are TGTGCCAGCAGCTCGCCTACGGGGCCGTCCGGGGAGCTGTTTTTT. It yields the protein CASSSPTGPSGELFF.

This clonotype has a handful of counts. This rearrangement joins TRBV7-2 to TRBJ1-4, with D possibly matching TRBD1 (6 bases). The CDR3 contains 15 residues. Between the trimmed V and J ends, which lost 1 base and 3 bases, there was a span of 9 bases. The germline V gene encodes CDR1 SGHTA and CDR2 FQGNSA. CDR3: CASSLDKGANEKLFF. CDR3 DNA: TGTGCCAGCAGCTTAGACAAGGGGGCTAATGAAAAACTGTTTTTT. Combining the CDR3 with reference TRBV7-2 and TRBJ1-4 gives the whole variable domain GAGVSQSPSNKVTEKGKDVELRCDPISGHTALYWYRQSLGQGLEFLIYFQGNSAPDKSGLPSDRFSAERTGGSVSTLTIQRTQQEDSAVYLCASSLDKGANEKLFFGSGTQLSVL.

In this sample, this clonotype turned up a few times. The rearrangement links TRBV6-5 to TRBJ1-6, with 9 nucleotides matching TRBD1. CDR3 length equals 14 residues. CDR1 MNHEY and CDR2 SVGAGI come from the germline V gene. With V trimmed by 5 bases and J by 8 bases, 4 bases remained unmatched. CDR3 sequence: CASSRGDRDSPLHF. In DNA form, the CDR3 reads TGTGCCAGCAGTAGGGGGGACAGGGATTCACCCCTCCACTTT.

This clonotype was recorded at least ten times. The chain joins TRBV7-8 to TRBJ1-5; tentatively, D is TRBD1 (6 bases). Trimming stripped 4 bases from V and 0 bases from J, with 13 bases between. CDR1 and CDR2 from the germline V gene are SGHVS and FQNEAQ. The CDR3 length is 16 residues. The CDR3 region is CASSSSDRRSNQPQHF. CDR3 coding DNA: TGTGCCAGCAGCTCGTCCGACAGGCGTAGCAATCAGCCCCAGCATTTT.

This chain joins TRBV7-3 and TRBJ2-5; 11 nucleotides agree with TRBD2. The germline V gene has CDR1 SGHTA and CDR2 FQGTGA. This CDR3 has 15 amino acids. The V and J ends lost 5 bases and 4 bases, in that order; junction bases with no gene match: 6. DNA for the CDR3: TGTGCCAGCAGCCCGACTAGCGGGGACCTAGAGACCCAGTACTTC. Protein product: CASSPTSGDLETQYF.